This is a list of T cell receptor beta chains from one sample in a study of T-cell memory formation after mild COVID-19. Via MiXCR, TCRdb re-called the 5' RACE reads, giving one row per CDR3 protein. The data contain some 120,000 distinct CDR3 sequences, roughly 6% of them singletons. The sample comprised PBMCs or a T cell subset sorted from them (not recorded which). The source is an adult woman who had mild COVID-19 (a few samples of this study predate the infection). Cell type and time point are not known. Each CDR3 is given without its conserved first and last residue. A clone size is listed for some rows: how often the clone was seen (once, few, many), or a class if it is expanded.

clone size: many; V gene: TRBV11-2; J gene: TRBJ1-1; CDR3 protein: ASSLGGARNTEAF
clone size: -; V gene: TRBV7-6; J gene: TRBJ2-1; CDR3 protein: ASSLAMGTEQF
clone size: -; V gene: TRBV7-2; J gene: TRBJ2-5; CDR3 protein: ASSPLRGGRETQY
clone size: many; V gene: TRBV7-9; J gene: TRBJ2-7; CDR3 protein: ASGSETYEQY
clone size: -; V gene: TRBV5-1; J gene: TRBJ2-3; CDR3 protein: ASSAPEQGFDTQY
clone size: few; V gene: TRBV5-1; J gene: TRBJ2-1; CDR3 protein: ASSLVGGSSYNEQF
clone size: many; V gene: TRBV7-8; J gene: TRBJ1-5; CDR3 protein: ASSLGGVGQPQH
clone size: few; V gene: TRBV12-3/TRBV12-4; J gene: TRBJ1-4; CDR3 protein: ASRRGTIVNEKLF
clone size: many; V gene: TRBV2; J gene: TRBJ1-1; CDR3 protein: ASRADGLNTEAF
clone size: many; V gene: TRBV9; J gene: TRBJ1-1; CDR3 protein: ASSAGSLGEDTEAF
clone size: -; V gene: TRBV7-9; J gene: TRBJ2-3; CDR3 protein: ASSLYWGLLSTDTQY
clone size: few; V gene: TRBV20-1; J gene: TRBJ2-2; CDR3 protein: SASPSGRGVGELF
clone size: many; V gene: TRBV20-1; J gene: TRBJ1-2; CDR3 protein: SARDPAGIYGYT
clone size: -; V gene: TRBV9; J gene: TRBJ1-4; CDR3 protein: ASSADRGPNEKLF
clone size: few; V gene: TRBV18; J gene: TRBJ2-7; CDR3 protein: ASSTVRGQGYEQY
clone size: many; V gene: TRBV3-1; J gene: TRBJ2-7; CDR3 protein: ASSHRRDRGYEQY
clone size: many; V gene: TRBV10-3; J gene: TRBJ2-3; CDR3 protein: AIGGVRDTQY
clone size: many; V gene: TRBV7-2; J gene: TRBJ2-7; CDR3 protein: ASSPGLLYEQY
clone size: few; V gene: TRBV18; J gene: TRBJ2-5; CDR3 protein: ASSPQSSQETQY
clone size: many; V gene: TRBV12-3/TRBV12-4; J gene: TRBJ2-7; CDR3 protein: ASSQFAGYEQY
clone size: -; V gene: TRBV5-1; J gene: TRBJ1-1; CDR3 protein: ASSLTWTGNTEAF
clone size: few; V gene: TRBV20-1; J gene: TRBJ1-1; CDR3 protein: SAAQGNTEAF
clone size: -; V gene: TRBV4-2; J gene: TRBJ2-7; CDR3 protein: ASSQEFLGEQY
clone size: few; V gene: TRBV30; J gene: TRBJ1-5; CDR3 protein: AWSVRARDQPQH
clone size: few; V gene: TRBV6-5; J gene: TRBJ2-1; CDR3 protein: ASSYSGPGRSEQF
clone size: few; V gene: TRBV6-2/TRBV6-3; J gene: TRBJ2-2; CDR3 protein: ASSYSKTSGNTGELF
clone size: many; V gene: TRBV7-9; J gene: TRBJ1-2; CDR3 protein: ASTRAGTDYGYT
clone size: many; V gene: TRBV7-8; J gene: TRBJ2-7; CDR3 protein: ASRDTGGLAYEQY
clone size: few; V gene: TRBV7-7; J gene: TRBJ1-5; CDR3 protein: ASSLTGGVGNQPQH
clone size: few; V gene: TRBV3-1; J gene: TRBJ2-3; CDR3 protein: ASSSAGPGTDTQY
clone size: -; V gene: TRBV12-3/TRBV12-4; J gene: TRBJ2-7; CDR3 protein: ASSPHRYEQY
clone size: few; V gene: TRBV25-1; J gene: TRBJ2-2; CDR3 protein: ASSAGLLNTGELF
clone size: -; V gene: TRBV5-4; J gene: TRBJ2-7; CDR3 protein: ASSLILVPNEQY
clone size: -; V gene: TRBV7-2; J gene: TRBJ1-1; CDR3 protein: ASSLNRDRTTEAF
clone size: many; V gene: TRBV7-2; J gene: TRBJ2-1; CDR3 protein: ASSLGPSGEQF
clone size: many; V gene: TRBV7-2; J gene: TRBJ2-3; CDR3 protein: ASSAGTIASTDTQY
clone size: -; V gene: TRBV11-3; J gene: TRBJ2-7; CDR3 protein: ASSLTSYEQY
clone size: few; V gene: TRBV4-2; J gene: TRBJ2-3; CDR3 protein: ASSQDWGNTDTQY
clone size: few; V gene: TRBV20-1; J gene: TRBJ1-1; CDR3 protein: SAGRDRGAEAF
clone size: many; V gene: TRBV2; J gene: TRBJ2-1; CDR3 protein: ASSSTSINEQF
clone size: many; V gene: TRBV20-1; J gene: TRBJ2-4; CDR3 protein: SVQYENIQY
clone size: few; V gene: TRBV5-1; J gene: TRBJ1-2; CDR3 protein: ASSLTGTVRYGYT
clone size: few; V gene: TRBV7-2; J gene: TRBJ1-2; CDR3 protein: ASSLGYRGSNYGYT
clone size: few; V gene: TRBV11-2; J gene: TRBJ2-3; CDR3 protein: ASSLDADTQY
clone size: few; V gene: TRBV3-1; J gene: TRBJ1-1; CDR3 protein: ASTRTENTEAF
clone size: -; V gene: TRBV6-5; J gene: TRBJ2-1; CDR3 protein: ASSLTGGDYNEQF
clone size: -; V gene: TRBV19; J gene: TRBJ2-7; CDR3 protein: ASSISRTGHYEQY
clone size: -; V gene: TRBV2; J gene: TRBJ2-5; CDR3 protein: ASSESQRETQY
clone size: few; V gene: TRBV10-3; J gene: TRBJ2-2; CDR3 protein: AISEGRDGWGPGELF